This T cell receptor beta chain emerged from a study of blood T cell repertoires in COVID-19. The CDR3 consists of 12 residues. Per the germline V gene, CDR1 is MNHNY and CDR2 is SVGAGI (reference sequence). The V and J ends lost 6 bases and 12 bases, in that order; junction bases with no gene match: 9. This table comes from immunoSEQ multiplex PCR, and its TCRdb copy is limited to in-frame clones, with some not included. The table shows 150,000 to 200,000 clones, with 80% to 90% occurring only once. This chain connects TRBV6-6 to TRBJ2-7; 9 positions match TRBD1. Sequencing was performed on peripheral blood. The source is a woman aged 70-85 years with COVID-19, enrolled during active disease. The CDR3 loop reads CASSLRTGAPYF. CDR3 coding DNA: TGTGCCAGCAGCTTGCGGACAGGGGCTCCGTACTTC.